The rows below give T cell receptor beta chains drawn from one sample of a study of OX40 agonist ivuxolimab in advanced cancers. Sequencing used immunoSEQ multiplex PCR; TCRdb keeps in-frame clones, though not all of them. The data show about 73,000 clones, around 89% seen once. The material sequenced was CD4+ or CD8+ T cells sorted from blood, taken in a trial of the OX40 agonist ivuxolimab. Source of these receptors: an adult with an advanced solid tumor such as melanoma, head and neck, liver or kidney cancer. CDR3s include the opening cysteine and the closing phenylalanine or tryptophan. D genes are given only for firm matches. Some rows mark clone size as missing; the rest say once, few, many or name a class of expanded clone.

CDR3aa | CDR3nt | j_gene | v_gene | d_gene | abundance
CASTIRAGGANVLTF | TGTGCCAGCACAATCAGGGCAGGCGGGGCCAACGTCCTGACTTTC | TRBJ2-6 | TRBV27 | - | once
CATSRAYGLADNTGELFF | TGTGCCACCAGCAGGGCATACGGACTAGCGGATAACACCGGGGAGCTGTTTTTT | TRBJ2-2 | TRBV15 | TRBD2 | once
CASSPRTANYPDTQYF | TGTGCCAGCAGCCCCAGGACTGCTAATTATCCAGATACGCAGTATTTT | TRBJ2-3 | TRBV5-8 | - | -
CASSQGTGGWFEQYF | TGCGCCAGCAGCCAGGGGACAGGGGGCTGGTTTGAGCAGTACTTC | TRBJ2-7 | TRBV4-1 | TRBD1 | -
CASSSRGVDTQYF | TGTGCCAGCAGCTCGAGAGGGGTAGATACGCAGTATTTT | TRBJ2-3 | TRBV5-4 | - | -
CASSLGTDYNEQFF | TGTGCCAGCAGCTTGGGGACGGATTACAATGAGCAGTTCTTC | TRBJ2-1 | TRBV5-6 | - | -
CASSHEGLGNQPQHF | TGCGCCAGCAGCCATGAGGGGCTGGGCAATCAGCCCCAGCATTTT | TRBJ1-5 | TRBV4-1 | - | -
CATSGTGVTGELFF | TGTGCCACCTCCGGGACAGGGGTTACCGGGGAGCTGTTTTTT | TRBJ2-2 | TRBV15 | TRBD1 | -
CASNEAGGDVNEQFF | TGTGCCAGCAACGAAGCGGGAGGGGACGTCAATGAGCAGTTCTTC | TRBJ2-1 | TRBV9 | TRBD2 | -
CASSQGDRVYEQYF | TGTGCCAGCAGCCAGGGGGACAGGGTCTACGAGCAGTACTTC | TRBJ2-7 | TRBV5-4 | TRBD1 | -
CASSLTTGRTDTQYF | TGTGCCAGCAGCTTAACGACAGGCCGCACAGATACGCAGTATTTT | TRBJ2-3 | TRBV7-3 | - | -
CASSPGQGGMNTEAFF | TGCGCCAGCAGCCCCGGACAGGGCGGAATGAACACTGAAGCTTTCTTT | TRBJ1-1 | TRBV5-1 | TRBD1 | -
CASSSTSNEQFF | TGTGCCAGCAGTTCTACTAGCAATGAGCAGTTCTTC | TRBJ2-1 | TRBV27 | - | -
CASSLAFGSYEQYF | TGTGCCAGCAGCTTAGCGTTTGGCTCCTACGAGCAGTACTTC | TRBJ2-7 | TRBV11-1 | - | -
CASSAGPENQPQHF | TGTGCCAGCAGCGCGGGCCCGGAGAATCAGCCCCAGCATTTT | TRBJ1-5 | TRBV7-8 | - | -
CASSSLGWAMFAGELFF | TGTGCCAGCAGCTCCCTGGGTTGGGCAATGTTCGCCGGGGAGCTGTTTTTT | TRBJ2-2 | TRBV7-2 | - | once
CASSPQRDRGLNEQFF | TGCGCCAGCAGCCCCCAAAGGGACAGGGGGTTGAATGAGCAGTTCTTC | TRBJ2-1 | TRBV5-1 | TRBD1 | -
CASRARGDTQYF | TGTGCCAGCAGAGCCAGGGGAGATACGCAGTATTTT | TRBJ2-3 | TRBV5-4 | - | -
CASATTSQGYEQYF | TGTGCCAGCGCGACCACCTCCCAGGGTTACGAGCAGTACTTC | TRBJ2-7 | TRBV9 | - | once
CASSLYPGMGWPEAFF | TGTGCCAGCAGCTTATACCCAGGGATGGGTTGGCCTGAAGCTTTCTTT | TRBJ1-1 | TRBV7-9 | - | few
CASSATGSYGYTF | TGTGCCAGCAGCGCTACAGGGTCCTATGGCTACACCTTC | TRBJ1-2 | TRBV7-9 | - | -
CASSPEGDNEQFF | TGTGCCAGCAGCCCCGAGGGGGACAATGAGCAGTTCTTC | TRBJ2-1 | TRBV5-5 | - | -
CASSGRAQREQYF | TGTGCCAGCAGTGGACGGGCCCAAAGGGAGCAGTACTTC | TRBJ2-7 | TRBV2 | - | -
CASSLEAGRYGEQYF | TGTGCCAGCAGCTTGGAGGCAGGGCGGTACGGTGAGCAGTACTTC | TRBJ2-7 | TRBV5-4 | - | -
CASSRRTGEAFF | TGCGCCAGCAGCCGCAGGACAGGGGAAGCTTTCTTT | TRBJ1-1 | TRBV4-1 | TRBD1 | -
CASSHPSGGTDTQYF | TGCGCCAGCAGCCATCCGTCGGGGGGAACAGATACGCAGTATTTT | TRBJ2-3 | TRBV4-1 | TRBD2 | -
CASSLDRGFSPLHF | TGTGCCAGCAGCTTAGACAGGGGGTTTTCACCCCTCCACTTT | TRBJ1-6 | TRBV5-4 | TRBD1 | -
CASSIGTGYRHEQYF | TGTGCCAGCAGCATCGGGACAGGGTATAGGCACGAGCAGTACTTC | TRBJ2-7 | TRBV5-5 | TRBD1 | -
CASSFQAGNTEAFF | TGTGCCAGCAGCTTTCAAGCAGGGAACACTGAAGCTTTCTTT | TRBJ1-1 | TRBV5-8 | - | -
CASSHMTGEAFF | TGTGCCAGCAGCCATATGACAGGTGAAGCTTTCTTT | TRBJ1-1 | TRBV7-6 | - | -
CAWSVLPGGPTEAFF | TGTGCCTGGAGTGTACTCCCAGGGGGTCCCACTGAAGCTTTCTTT | TRBJ1-1 | TRBV30 | TRBD1 | -
CAGVGEPYGYTF | TGTGCCGGAGTGGGCGAGCCCTATGGCTACACCTTC | TRBJ1-2 | TRBV5-4 | - | -
CASSLQGNTEAFF | TGTGCCAGCAGCCTACAGGGGAACACTGAAGCTTTCTTT | TRBJ1-1 | TRBV13 | - | -
CASRQGGSYEQYF | TGTGCCAGCCGACAGGGCGGCTCCTACGAGCAGTACTTC | TRBJ2-7 | TRBV6-5 | TRBD1 | -
CASSPRFGSYEQYF | TGTGCCAGCAGTCCCCGGTTCGGGTCCTACGAGCAGTACTTC | TRBJ2-7 | TRBV11-2 | - | -
CASSLSGTGVMGEAFF | TGTGCCAGCAGCTTGAGCGGGACAGGGGTAATGGGGGAAGCTTTCTTT | TRBJ1-1 | TRBV5-4 | TRBD1 | -
CASSERDRTNSPLHF | TGTGCCAGCAGCGAACGGGACAGAACTAATTCACCCCTCCACTTT | TRBJ1-6 | TRBV27 | TRBD1 | -
CASSQDSGSSYTF | TGTGCCAGCAGCCAAGATTCGGGCAGTTCCTACACCTTC | TRBJ1-2 | TRBV14 | - | -
CATSRGREGLNEQFF | TGTGCCACCAGCAGAGGACGGGAGGGCCTCAATGAGCAGTTCTTC | TRBJ2-1 | TRBV15 | TRBD2 | once
CAIRAQGSDTQYF | TGTGCCATCAGAGCTCAGGGGTCCGATACGCAGTATTTT | TRBJ2-3 | TRBV10-3 | - | -
CASSFGVDGSRVYEQYF | TGTGCCAGCAGTTTTGGGGTGGATGGGAGTCGTGTGTACGAGCAGTACTTC | TRBJ2-7 | TRBV27 | - | -
CASSPGLNTEAFF | TGTGCCAGCAGCCCCGGACTGAACACTGAAGCTTTCTTT | TRBJ1-1 | TRBV5-5 | - | -
CASSHLRQAYEQYF | TGTGCCAGCAGCCATCTCCGACAGGCCTACGAGCAGTACTTC | TRBJ2-7 | TRBV4-2 | - | -
CASSFGNTYEQYF | TGTGCCAGCAGCTTCGGCAACACCTACGAGCAGTACTTC | TRBJ2-7 | TRBV2 | - | -
CASSLRLAGTDTQYF | TGTGCCAGCAGCTTGCGGCTAGCGGGGACAGATACGCAGTATTTT | TRBJ2-3 | TRBV5-5 | TRBD2 | -
CSVEAGNTGELFF | TGCAGCGTTGAAGCGGGGAACACCGGGGAGCTGTTTTTT | TRBJ2-2 | TRBV29-1 | - | -